The TCR beta chain under discussion was sequenced for a study of immune cell composition in non-small cell lung cancer (dated 2017 in TCRdb). Describing the broader study: Histologic subtype, mostly lung adenocarcinoma or squamous cell carcinoma, was determined with H&E together with p63, CK5, Napsin A and TTF-1 immunohistochemistry. Using Adaptive Biotechnologies, the researchers ran TCR-beta sequencing on some 34 paired NSCLC tumour and non-adjacent lung specimens, along with some 25 tumour-only specimens. In supplementary cohort #1, which comprised roughly 10 lung adenocarcinoma cases, paired tumour/lung TCR-beta sequencing was performed and TIL populations were generated so that tumour reactivity could be assessed. Several tumour specimens with TCR-beta data were rare histological subtypes and were excluded from the subtype comparisons.

Its CDR3 holds 13 amino acids, cysteine through phenylalanine. The sequence is cut down to CDR3 DNA, 39 bases in frame from base 1. V lost 5 bases and J lost 5 bases, and the count of bases not matched to a germline gene is 3. CDR1 MNHNY and CDR2 SVGAGI were looked up in the germline V gene (reference sequence). What the research found in general, with its limitations: No significant correlation was found between smoking pack-years and tumour TCR-beta clonality. In nine to ten adenocarcinoma cases, a strong correlation was found between maximal tumour-associated clone frequency and TIL tumour reactivity, whereas no such correlation was found between overall clonality and TIL tumour reactivity. Nearly half of NSCLC cases had tumour-associated clones >0.5%, with about 80% of squamous carcinomas showing such clones compared with more than 25% of adenocarcinomas. The reactivity cohort contained only nine to ten cases, and the tumour-reactive clones were not shown to have sequences in common with the dominant in vivo tumour-associated clones.

A two-step multiplex PCR was used to amplify TCR-beta CDR3 regions from genomic DNA, and Illumina-compatible adaptors were added in the second step. As a commercial immunoSEQ service, TCR-beta immunosequencing was carried out on an Illumina platform. As for the authors' bioinformatics: Repertoires were described by productive clonality and by Top 10 Clones, which is the percentage of T-cell templates coming from the ten most frequent sequences. Productive clonality ranged from 0 to 1, with 1 indicating a monoclonal population. Tumour-associated clones were defined as sequences comprising at least 0.1% of tumour T-cell templates but absent from matched non-adjacent lung, identified via log10 scatter plots. Student's t-tests were used for two-group comparisons, ANOVA for comparisons across stages, and linear regression for relationships, with analyses done in GraphPad Prism7 and R. TCRdb's version of the immuneACCESS table is confined to in-frame rearrangements and falls short of the full clone set. An unresolved V gene accounts for under half of the shortfall where checked; the remainder is of unknown origin. V and J calls and clone size are as listed in that table; D and trimming were resolved from the DNA. This sample lists about 3,300 clones; around 69% were detected once. Clones ranked in the top ten supply over 12% of the sample.

Note on this clone: It has no known antigen specificity. Base-call qualities are not available, and no considerably larger clone is one nucleotide away.

Non-adjacent lung tissue from the same patient, taken as far from the tumour as possible and at least 3 cm away, was used for the normal lung samples. Genomic DNA was isolated with the QIAamp DNA kit from frozen aliquots of single-cell suspensions that had not been sorted. Tissues were received within 2 hours of resection and processed immediately into single-cell suspensions. Tissue was broken up mechanically, digested enzymatically with DNase I, collagenase I and hyaluronidase for about 29 minutes at 37 degrees C, and then filtered and RBC-lysed. The sample also formed part of further work on CD4 T cells in lung cancer. The second study's authors report: In the study, blood T cells from NSCLC patients were screened for responses to candidate mutation-encoded neoepitopes, and neoantigen-specific CD4+ T-cell clones and TCRs were isolated. Tumor and non-adjacent lung tissue came from a few patients undergoing curative-intent resections for stage I-III non-small cell lung cancer. Lung adenocarcinoma or squamous cell carcinoma was present in the resected patients, who were aged 60 to 69 at blood donation and were mostly former smokers. Treatments the patients had received before donating blood included platinum chemotherapy, and some of the patients were given nivolumab or pembrolizumab. Some blood-derived responses might be explained by in vitro priming of naive T cells or cross-reactivity rather than by memory responses to the cancer. The frequency of neoantigen-specific clonotypes in tumor resections, non-adjacent lung and cultured T-cell products was tracked by TCRB deep sequencing. The kit provider's software was used to analyze TCRB sequence data, and Fisher's exact test was used to test clonotype templates for tumor enrichment.

The chain is encoded by TRBV6-6 joined to TRBJ1-2; TRBD1 aligns with 9 central bases. The TCR originated in a human donor with non-small cell lung cancer. The specimen was non-adjacent lung tissue. The bases read TGTGCCAGCAGTCCGGACAGGGGTTATGGCTACACCTTC. Translated, this gives CASSPDRGYGYTF.